The entry below gives a single TCR beta chain sequence along with its context. The entry originates in a study of blood T cell repertoires in COVID-19. Overall study context: Material from acute and convalescent COVID-19 was sourced from the United States, Italy and Spain.

CDR1 and CDR2 (germline): SGHDT, YYEEEE. Trimming pared 6 bases from V and 5 bases from J, leaving 17 bases between. The CDR3 loop spans 14 amino acids. Clones were sequenced by immunoSEQ multiplex PCR, and TCRdb holds only the in-frame ones, with some missing. The top ten clones hold 1% to 1.5% of a sample with about 380,000 clones, 87% of them seen once. Sequenced: PBMCs or T cells enriched from blood (not recorded which). The rearrangement uses TRBV5-6 and TRBJ2-5; D might be TRBD1 (6 bases). This clonotype was obtained from a man aged 25-45 years who had recovered from COVID-19. CDR3 residues: CASNLPGHGETQYF. The CDR3 coding sequence is TGTGCCAGCAACCTACCGGGACATGGGGAGACCCAGTACTTC. Complete variable domain (other parts from reference TRBV5-6 and TRBJ2-5): DAGVTQSPTHLIKTRGQQVTLRCSPKSGHDTVSWYQQALGQGPQFIFQYYEEEERQRGNFPDRFSGHQFPNYSSELNVNALLLGDSALYLCASNLPGHGETQYFGPGTRLLVL.